Listed here are 19 T cell receptor beta chains from one sample, sequenced in a study of tumour-infiltrating T cells in Burkitt lymphoma. Using immunoSEQ multiplex PCR, the repertoire was profiled, and TCRdb retains in-frame clones only, with some absent. The sample has around 46,000 clones, about a third seen once; the top ten hold 2.9%. The material sequenced was tumor tissue. These receptors all come from a human donor with Burkitt lymphoma.

This clone was detected a few times. The rearrangement links TRBV5-1 to TRBJ2-7, with D perhaps matching TRBD1 (6 bases). Germline CDR1 SGHRS, CDR2 YFSETQ. The germline V and J ends were trimmed by 5 bases and 3 bases, with 9 bases remaining between them. The CDR3 covers 12 residues. The CDR3 here is CASSGGRYEQYF. In DNA, the CDR3 is TGCGCCAGCAGTGGGGGCCGCTACGAGCAGTACTTC. Complete variable domain (other parts from reference TRBV5-1 and TRBJ2-7): KAGVTQTPRYLIKTRGQQVTLSCSPISGHRSVSWYQQTPGQGLQFLFEYFSETQRNKGNFPGRFSGRQFSNSRSEMNVSTLELGDSALYLCASSGGRYEQYFGPGTRLTVT.

DNA of the CDR3: TGTGCCAGCAGCCAAGATGCGGGGACTCGGGGCTACACCTTC. The encoded protein is CASSQDAGTRGYTF. The V call is TRBV4-2, the J call TRBJ1-2, with D perhaps matching TRBD1 (5 bases). This CDR3 region has 14 residues. V shed 0 bases and J shed 8 bases, with 13 bases lying between them. The germline V gene has CDR1 LGHNA and CDR2 YNFKEQ.

The rearrangement links TRBV19 to TRBJ2-2, with D possibly being TRBD2 (6 bases). The CDR3 length is 15 residues. V shed 7 bases and J shed 4 bases, with 16 bases lying between them. The germline V gene encodes CDR1 LNHDA and CDR2 SQIVND (reference sequence). The CDR3 here is CASTRRAWPTGELFF. The CDR3 coding sequence is TGTGCCAGTACCAGGAGGGCCTGGCCCACCGGGGAGCTGTTTTTT.

The chain joins TRBV11-2 to TRBJ2-6; D may be TRBD1 (6 bases). This CDR3 region has 17 residues. Looked up from germline, CDR1 is SGHAT and CDR2 is FQNNGV. Trimming left V 1 base short and J 4 bases short, with 14 bases between. CDR3 DNA: TGTGCCAGCAGCTTAGTCAGAGCAGGGGCCGGGGCCAACGTCCTGACTTTC. The encoded protein is CASSLVRAGAGANVLTF. Together with reference TRBV11-2 and TRBJ2-6, the CDR3 gives the full variable domain: EAGVAQSPRYKIIEKRQSVAFWCNPISGHATLYWYQQILGQGPKLLIQFQNNGVVDDSQLPKDRFSAERLKGVDSTLKIQPAKLEDSAVYLCASSLVRAGAGANVLTFGAGSRLTVL.

The chain uses TRBV16 and TRBJ2-5; 8 bases agree with TRBD1. Germline V gene sequence: CDR1 KGHSY, CDR2 FQNENV. J lost 4 bases, V lost 1 base, and 5 bases had no gene match. The CDR3 is made up of 15 amino acids. The CDR3: CASSQYDRGIETQYF. In DNA, the CDR3 is TGTGCCAGCAGCCAATATGACAGGGGTATAGAGACCCAGTACTTC.

V is TRBV19 and J is TRBJ2-3, with 10 bases aligning to TRBD1. The V gene's germline CDR1 is LNHDA and CDR2 SQIVND (reference sequence). Losses at the gene ends were 4 bases for V and 4 bases for J; bases not matched to a gene: 5. The CDR3 covers 15 residues. The CDR3 DNA reads as TGTGCCAGTAGTAGGACAGGGGGTATCCCAGATACGCAGTATTTT. This codes for CASSRTGGIPDTQYF.

This clone was seen only a few times. The gene calls are TRBV18 and TRBJ1-5, with a possible D match to TRBD1 (6 bases). Germline V gene sequence: CDR1 KGHSH, CDR2 LQKENI. The CDR3 runs to 16 residues. Trimming pared 3 bases from V and 2 bases from J, leaving 14 bases between. CDR3 amino acids: CASSPGQDPGNQPQHF. Here the CDR3 DNA reads TGTGCCAGCTCACCGGGACAAGACCCTGGCAATCAGCCCCAGCATTTT. The full variable domain, rest sourced from reference TRBV18 and TRBJ1-5, is NAGVMQNPRHLVRRRGQEARLRCSPMKGHSHVYWYRQLPEEGLKFMVYLQKENIIDESGMPKERFSAEFPKEGPSILRIQQVVRGDSAAYFCASSPGQDPGNQPQHFGDGTRLSIL.

The chain links TRBV18 to TRBJ1-1; 7 bases are a match to TRBD1. The V gene's germline CDR1 is KGHSH and CDR2 LQKENI. This CDR3 region has 13 residues. Trimming cost V 7 bases and J 2 bases; bases outside gene matches: 4. The CDR3 is CASLGTVNTEAFF. The CDR3 DNA reads as TGTGCCAGCTTGGGGACAGTCAACACTGAAGCTTTCTTT. The variable domain in full, completed from reference TRBV18 and TRBJ1-1, reads NAGVMQNPRHLVRRRGQEARLRCSPMKGHSHVYWYRQLPEEGLKFMVYLQKENIIDESGMPKERFSAEFPKEGPSILRIQQVVRGDSAAYFCASLGTVNTEAFFGQGTRLTVV.

In DNA form, the CDR3 reads TGTGCCACCAGCAGTGTCGGGACCAAAAACATTCAGTACTTC. This translates into CATSSVGTKNIQYF. The gene calls are TRBV15 and TRBJ2-4; tentatively, D is TRBD2 (5 bases). Germline V gene lookup returns CDR1 LNHNV and CDR2 YYDKDF (reference sequence). The ends were cut back, 3 bases at V and 2 bases at J, with 8 bases in the middle. CDR3 length: 14 residues.

Concerning this clone: The sample carries other DNA sequences with the same CDR3. V and J are TRBV27 and TRBJ1-6; the match to TRBD1 covers 8 bases. J gave up 7 bases and V 5 bases, and 4 bases lay outside the gene matches. Germline V gives CDR1 MNHEY, CDR2 SMNVEV (reference sequence). The CDR3 contains 14 residues. The CDR3: CASSPDRGNSPLHF. In DNA, the CDR3 is TGTGCCAGCAGTCCCGACAGGGGAAATTCACCCCTCCACTTT.

Regarding this clone: Because the CDR3's place on the DNA is in doubt, the DNA is left out and the CDR3 is given as listed by TCRdb. V gene TRBV29-1 combines with J gene TRBJ2-2. Germline loops: CDR1 SQVTM, CDR2 ANQGSEA. Counting both end residues, the CDR3 totals 11 amino acids. The CDR3 reads CSVFGNGELFF.

The V gene is TRBV5-1, the J gene TRBJ2-3, with TRBD2 identical over 15 bases. The V gene's germline CDR1 is SGHRS and CDR2 YFSETQ. CDR3 length: 17 amino acids. V dropped 3 bases and J dropped 2; count of bases not matched to a gene: 4. CDR3 DNA: TGCGCCAGCAGCTGGGGACTAGCGGGGGGATACACAGATACGCAGTATTTT. Translation gives CASSWGLAGGYTDTQYF.

This clone was counted only a few times. The chain carries TRBV6-1 and TRBJ2-4, with D possibly TRBD2 on 7 matching bases. This CDR3 is built from 14 residues. Deletions cut 3 bases from V and 8 bases from J, with 14 bases between. CDR1 MNHNS and CDR2 SASEGT come from the germline V gene. Here the CDR3 reads CASSESGAGDIQYF. The DNA for the CDR3 is TGTGCCAGCAGTGAGTCAGGGGCGGGGGACATTCAGTACTTC.

CDR3 residues: CASSEGGTLTVYEQYF. The CDR3 DNA reads TGTGCCAGCAGTGAAGGGGGCACCCTGACAGTTTACGAGCAGTACTTC. This chain joins TRBV2 and TRBJ2-7; tentative D call: TRBD1 (5 bases). V shed 1 base and J shed 4 bases, with 17 bases lying between them. CDR3 length: 16 amino acids. Germline V gene lookup returns CDR1 SNHLY and CDR2 FYNNEI. Using reference TRBV2 and TRBJ2-7 for the parts outside the CDR3, the full variable domain is EPEVTQTPSHQVTQMGQEVILRCVPISNHLYFYWYRQILGQKVEFLVSFYNNEISEKSEIFDDQFSVERPDGSNFTLKIRSTKLEDSAMYFCASSEGGTLTVYEQYFGPGTRLTVT.

V usage is TRBV6-5 and J usage is TRBJ2-1, with D perhaps matching TRBD2 (6 bases). The CDR3 spans 14 residues. Germline V gene sequence: CDR1 MNHEY, CDR2 SVGAGI. The germline V and J ends were trimmed by 2 bases and 6 bases, with 11 bases remaining between them. CDR3 nucleotide sequence: TGTGCCAGCAGTTACGGGGGGAAGGGCAATGAGCAGTTCTTC. Encoded protein: CASSYGGKGNEQFF.

This chain links TRBV6-5 with TRBJ2-7, with D hard to call. The CDR3 contains 15 residues. V lost 6 bases to trimming and J lost 3 bases, with 18 bases between them. The germline V gene encodes CDR1 MNHEY and CDR2 SVGAGI. The CDR3 sequence is CASSPPFGSIYEQYF. Written as DNA, the CDR3 is TGTGCCAGCAGCCCACCTTTCGGCAGCATCTACGAGCAGTACTTC.

CDR3 amino acids: CASSSSGDEKLFF. DNA of the CDR3: TGCGCCAGCAGCTCGTCAGGGGATGAAAAACTGTTTTTT. The chain uses TRBV5-1 and TRBJ1-4, with a weak D call TRBD1 (6 bases). V was shortened by 3 bases and J by 6 bases, with 9 bases between the two germline ends. This CDR3 comprises 13 residues. Germline CDR1 is SGHRS and CDR2 is YFSETQ.

The chain carries TRBV30 and TRBJ1-5; D remains ambiguous. The germline V gene encodes CDR1 GTSNPN and CDR2 SVGIG (reference sequence). The CDR3 sequence is 13 residues long. V lost 0 bases and J lost 3, with 6 bases in between. CDR3 nucleotide sequence: TGTGCCTGGAGTGTTCGGATCAATCAGCCCCAGCATTTT. This sequence encodes CAWSVRINQPQHF.

This chain uses TRBV6-1 with TRBJ1-1; 8 nucleotides match TRBD1. The J segment lost 5 bases and the V segment lost 5 bases, leaving 7 bases of the junction unmatched. The CDR3 extends over 14 amino acids. Per the germline V gene, CDR1 is MNHNS and CDR2 is SASEGT. The CDR3 DNA follows: TGTGCCAGCAGTTCCGCAGGGGGCTATACTGAAGCTTTCTTT. Translated: CASSSAGGYTEAFF.